The entry below describes one TCR beta chain. This clonotype was counted only a few times. Its target antigen remains unknown. Base qualities were left out, and no much larger clone turns up one base away. This specimen comes from a study of blood T cells in healthy people across ages (dated by TCRdb to between 2014 and 2016). A note on the overall study: In model experiments, template switching captured about one uniquely barcoded TCR beta cDNA molecule for every two T cells. Age-related changes in TCR beta repertoire diversity were measured in the study by deep sequencing normalized with unique cDNA molecular identifiers. Donors were grouped into four age groups: young (average about 15 years), middle-aged (about 40), aged (about 59) and long-lived (approximately 82). Donors of different ages were randomly distributed across sequencing lanes to avoid experimental bias. For two donors (one aged 18 to 30 and one aged 80 or older), the study analyzed two additional independent replicas of 1 million unique cDNA reads from the same blood draw.

Libraries came from 5' RACE. Sequencing took place on an Illumina HiSeq 2500. The second PCR ran for roughly 7 to 12 cycles and used a J-beta primer mix along with a sample-barcoded 5' primer. Each TCR beta cDNA molecule received a unique molecular identifier from a template-switch 5' adaptor carrying 12 random nucleotides. Each sample yielded at least 3 million CDR3-containing paired-end reads. All of the RNA was converted into first-strand cDNA using the Mint cDNA synthesis kit, with a TRBC-specific oligonucleotide serving as the primer. Following uracil-DNA glycosylase treatment, a first 18-cycle PCR with universal primers M1SS and BC2_uni_R was performed on all cDNA. From the authors' description of their analysis: For normalization, 1 million high-quality reads were randomly selected from each sample, with every read carrying a distinct molecular identifier. Instead of being binned into consensus sequences, reads that shared molecular identifiers were thrown out. CDR3 identification, clonotype clustering and error correction used MiTCR with a Q25 quality threshold and the strictest error-elimination algorithm. Lower-bound total TCR beta diversity was estimated with a nonparametric unseen species model using Euler transformation. The raw public data were reprocessed by TCRdb itself: fastp quality trimming at Q25, MiXCR clonotype calling, in-frame beta chains only. Identical CDR3 protein sequences are pooled into one entry, listed with their most common genes and DNA. TCRdb, not the original authors, processed these V and J calls. The sample data list approximately 680,000 distinct CDR3 sequences, and about 30% of these were observed just once. Of the sample, over 15% falls within the top ten clones.

Here is what the overall study found, with its caveats: Total diversity estimates from one million sequenced T cells were considered lower bounds and underestimates. Compared with the aged group, the long-lived group had more naive CD4+ T cells, fewer expanded clones and increased TCR diversity, a pattern suggesting age selection. Because profiling used bulk unsorted PBMCs, naive and antigen-experienced compartments could not be compared conclusively. Because the CMV infection status of the donors was unknown, age-related changes in expanded clonotypes may potentially have been confounded. There was a strong correlation between observed TCR beta diversity and the percentage of naive T cells measured by flow cytometry. As age increased, observed TCR beta diversity per million T cells dropped in a roughly linear way, and a significant reduction was already evident by age 40.

Systemically healthy Caucasian individuals from Russia, approximately 39 in total and aged roughly 6 to 100 years, were included as donors. Each donor gave about 9.2 milliliters of peripheral blood, drawn into EDTA-treated Vacutainer tubes. PBMCs were isolated by Ficoll-Paque density-gradient centrifugation, with at least 6 million obtained per sample. Trizol reagent was used to extract total RNA from the PBMCs, yielding at least 5 micrograms per sample. The percentages of naive CD45RAhigh/CD27high T cells were determined by flow cytometry on a PBMC aliquot from every donor. Specimen: blood. This sequence originates from a woman older than 75 in good health. Donor details come from another sample of the same person, matched by shared clones.

CDR3 loop: CASSLRLQNTEAFF. The bases read TGTGCCAGCAGCTTGCGACTCCAGAACACTGAAGCTTTCTTT. The rearrangement joined TRBV5-5 to TRBJ1-1, with no confident D gene call. V sheds 1 base and J sheds 1 base, leaving 8 bases between their ends. The germline V gene (reference sequence) specifies SGHKS as CDR1 and YYEKEE as CDR2. Reading from cysteine to phenylalanine, the CDR3 counts 14 amino acids. Just the 42-base CDR3 DNA is kept, in frame starting at base 1.